The rows below give T cell receptor beta chains drawn from one sample of a study of T cell responses to AZD1222 COVID-19 vaccine. Assay: immunoSEQ multiplex PCR; the TCRdb copy retains only in-frame clones and omits some. The table records roughly 120,000 clones, 70% to 90% of them present only once. Sequences were derived from peripheral blood, sampled 28 days after the second AZD1222 dose. These receptors were collected from an adult who received the AZD1222 COVID-19 vaccine. CDR3s include the opening cysteine and the closing phenylalanine or tryptophan. A D gene is named only where the DNA matches it firmly. A row's size may be missing; if present it is once, few, many or a size class.

CDR3	DNA	size	D	V	J
CASSLDFAGYNEQFF	TGTGCCAGCAGCTTAGATTTTGCAGGCTACAATGAGCAGTTCTTC	NA	NA	TRBV7-2	TRBJ2-1
CASSQDWHRGIYNSPLHF	TGTGCCAGCAGCCAAGATTGGCACAGGGGGATTTATAATTCACCCCTCCACTTT	NA	TRBD1	TRBV14	TRBJ1-6
CASSLGSSAGETQYF	TGCGCCAGCAGCTTGGGATCTTCGGCAGGAGAGACCCAGTACTTC	NA	NA	TRBV5-1	TRBJ2-5
CASSLTDNSPLHF	TGTGCTAGCAGCTTAACAGATAATTCACCCCTCCACTTT	NA	NA	TRBV7-7	TRBJ1-6
CASSFRGEAVAFF	TGTGCCAGTAGTTTCCGGGGGGAGGCCGTAGCTTTCTTT	once	NA	TRBV19	TRBJ1-1
CASSIRGQPQHF	TGTGCCAGTAGTATAAGGGGCCAGCCCCAGCATTTT	NA	NA	TRBV19	TRBJ1-5
CASSPGGWNTEAFF	TGTGCCAGCAGCCCAGGGGGCTGGAACACTGAAGCTTTCTTT	NA	TRBD1	TRBV27	TRBJ1-1
CSAGGDRLYCF	TGCAGTGCGGGAGGGGACAGGTTATACTGTTTC	NA	TRBD1	TRBV20-1	TRBJ1-2
CASSVGGTEFYEQYF	TGTGCCAGCAGCGTAGGTGGGACGGAATTCTACGAGCAGTACTTC	NA	NA	TRBV9	TRBJ2-7
CSGGDGTYTEAFF	TGCAGCGGGGGGGACGGAACTTACACTGAAGCTTTCTTT	NA	NA	TRBV29-1	TRBJ1-1
CASRGQNTGELFF	TGTGCCAGCAGGGGACAAAATACCGGGGAGCTGTTTTTT	NA	NA	TRBV28	TRBJ2-2
CASRNAWASGGLNTEAFF	TGTGCCAGCAGAAATGCTTGGGCCTCAGGGGGTCTGAACACTGAAGCTTTCTTT	NA	TRBD1	TRBV27	TRBJ1-1
CASSQRGSTGELFF	TGTGCCAGCAGCCAAAGGGGGAGCACCGGGGAGCTGTTTTTT	NA	NA	TRBV3-1/TRBV3-2	TRBJ2-2
CATSVTGYYGYTF	TGTGCCACCAGTGTCACGGGGTACTATGGCTACACCTTC	many	NA	TRBV24-1	TRBJ1-2
CASSLPGTGYGDTQYF	TGTGCCAGCAGCCTCCCCGGGACAGGGTATGGAGATACGCAGTATTTT	NA	TRBD1	TRBV14	TRBJ2-3
CASTNIGTTGTEAFF	TGTGCCAGTACCAACATCGGGACTACGGGCACTGAAGCTTTCTTT	NA	NA	TRBV19	TRBJ1-1
CASSPKWITDTQYF	TGTGCCAGCAGTCCAAAATGGATCACAGATACGCAGTATTTT	NA	NA	TRBV7-9	TRBJ2-3
CASSLGVINTGELFF	TGTGCCAGCAGCTTGGGGGTGATTAACACCGGGGAGCTGTTTTTT	NA	NA	TRBV5-4	TRBJ2-2
CASSPIGGVDEKLFF	TGTGCCAGCTCACCAATTGGGGGCGTAGATGAAAAACTGTTTTTT	NA	NA	TRBV18	TRBJ1-4
CASRDRSNQPQHF	TGTGCCAGCAGAGACAGGAGCAATCAGCCCCAGCATTTT	once	NA	TRBV19	TRBJ1-5
CSVELQGPSGNTIYF	TGCAGCGTTGAGTTACAGGGACCCTCTGGAAACACCATATATTTT	NA	NA	TRBV29-1	TRBJ1-3
CASSFPGTEAFF	TGTGCCAGCAGCTTTCCCGGGACTGAAGCTTTCTTT	once	NA	TRBV7-9	TRBJ1-1
CASSLTGRSGRGTLTDTQYF	TGCGCCAGCAGCTTGACCGGGAGATCCGGGAGGGGAACCCTCACAGATACGCAGTATTTT	NA	TRBD2	TRBV5-1	TRBJ2-3
CAWRRTSGSPYEQYF	TGTGCCTGGAGGAGGACTAGCGGGAGCCCCTACGAGCAGTACTTC	NA	TRBD2	TRBV30	TRBJ2-7
CASSSAGGPGNTQYF	TGCGCCAGCTCCTCAGCGGGAGGGCCAGGGAATACGCAGTATTTT	NA	TRBD2	TRBV5-1	TRBJ2-3
CASSYWTALGETQYF	TGTGCCAGCAGTTACTGGACAGCCCTGGGGGAGACCCAGTACTTC	NA	NA	TRBV6-5	TRBJ2-5
CASSSGYSGRSYEQYF	TGTGCCAGCAGCTCCGGTTATAGCGGGAGGTCCTACGAGCAGTACTTC	NA	TRBD2	TRBV7-9	TRBJ2-7
CASSYRGALEQFF	TGTGCCAGCAGTTACCGGGGGGCTCTAGAGCAGTTCTTC	NA	NA	TRBV6-5	TRBJ2-1
CASNQRGSFENSPLHF	TGTGCCAGCAACCAGAGGGGGTCCTTCGAGAATTCACCCCTCCACTTT	NA	NA	TRBV2	TRBJ1-6
CSVDFGGDEKLFF	TGCAGCGTTGATTTTGGGGGCGATGAAAAACTGTTTTTT	NA	NA	TRBV29-1	TRBJ1-4
CAISESRQTYEQYF	TGTGCCATCAGTGAGTCACGTCAAACCTACGAGCAGTACTTC	NA	NA	TRBV10-3	TRBJ2-7
CASSLTAQGVSEAFF	TGCGCCAGCAGCTTAACCGCTCAGGGTGTCTCTGAAGCTTTCTTT	NA	NA	TRBV5-1	TRBJ1-1
CASRYTGGNEQFF	TGTGCCAGCAGGTACACAGGGGGGAATGAGCAGTTCTTC	NA	TRBD1	TRBV5-8	TRBJ2-1
CASTPGLYSYNEQFF	TGTGCCAGCACCCCGGGACTCTACTCCTACAATGAGCAGTTCTTC	NA	NA	TRBV5-6	TRBJ2-1
CASSQHRDYEGDTIYF	TGTGCCAGCAGCCAGCACCGGGATTATGAGGGGGACACCATATATTTT	NA	NA	TRBV3-1/TRBV3-2	TRBJ1-3
CASRSGTDTQYF	TGTGCCAGCAGGAGTGGAACAGATACGCAGTATTTT	NA	NA	TRBV6-5	TRBJ2-3
CASSQGSRTGGRNSPLHF	TGCGCCAGCAGCCAAGGGTCTAGGACAGGGGGCCGGAATTCACCCCTCCACTTT	NA	TRBD1	TRBV5-1	TRBJ1-6
CATGEGYEQYF	TGTGCCACCGGAGAAGGCTACGAGCAGTACTTC	NA	NA	TRBV15	TRBJ2-7
CASTGTGPEKLFF	TGTGCCAGCACCGGGACAGGGCCTGAAAAACTGTTTTTT	NA	TRBD1	TRBV12-3/TRBV12-4	TRBJ1-4
CASSRTGMSSTDTQYF	TGCGCCAGCAGCCGGACAGGGATGTCTAGCACAGATACGCAGTATTTT	NA	TRBD1	TRBV5-1	TRBJ2-3